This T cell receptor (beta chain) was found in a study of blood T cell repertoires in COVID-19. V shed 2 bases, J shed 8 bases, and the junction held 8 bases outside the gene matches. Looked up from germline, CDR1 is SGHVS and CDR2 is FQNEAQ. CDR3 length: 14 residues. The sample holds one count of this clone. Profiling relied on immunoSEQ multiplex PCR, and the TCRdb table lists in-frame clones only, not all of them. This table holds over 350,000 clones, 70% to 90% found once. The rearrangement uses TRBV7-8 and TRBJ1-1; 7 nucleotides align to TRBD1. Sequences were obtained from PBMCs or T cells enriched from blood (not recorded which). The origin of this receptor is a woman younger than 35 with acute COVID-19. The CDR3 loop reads CASSLTQGRTEAFF. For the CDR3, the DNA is TGTGCCAGCAGCTTAACACAGGGGCGAACCGAAGCTTTCTTT.